These T cell receptor beta chains were read from a single sample in a study of blood T cell repertoires in COVID-19. Clones were sequenced by immunoSEQ multiplex PCR, and TCRdb holds only the in-frame ones, with some missing. The sample lists around 320,000 clones, approximately 90% seen once, with just under 7% in the top ten. Sequencing input: peripheral blood. The receptors were sampled from a woman younger than 45 who had recovered from COVID-19. Both conserved end residues are part of each CDR3. The D gene is left open where the match is weak. Clone size, where shown, is once, few, many, or a class for clones that have expanded.

d_gene: TRBD1
v_gene: TRBV5-1
j_gene: TRBJ1-1
abundance: -
CDR3aa: CASTPGPVQGYTEAFF
CDR3nt: TGCGCCAGCACCCCTGGTCCAGTACAGGGGTACACTGAAGCTTTCTTT

d_gene: -
v_gene: TRBV2
j_gene: TRBJ2-1
abundance: -
CDR3aa: CASSEEWSSYNEQFF
CDR3nt: TGTGCCAGCAGTGAAGAGTGGAGCTCCTACAATGAGCAGTTCTTC

d_gene: -
v_gene: TRBV27
j_gene: TRBJ2-7
abundance: -
CDR3aa: CASATGAGDYEQYF
CDR3nt: TGTGCCAGCGCCACGGGGGCGGGGGACTACGAGCAGTACTTC

d_gene: TRBD2
v_gene: TRBV18
j_gene: TRBJ2-3
abundance: -
CDR3aa: CASSRLAGGTATQYF
CDR3nt: TGTGCCAGCTCACGCTTAGCGGGGGGGACCGCTACGCAGTATTTT

d_gene: -
v_gene: TRBV24-1
j_gene: TRBJ2-1
abundance: -
CDR3aa: CATSDLGRNEQFF
CDR3nt: TGTGCCACCAGTGATTTGGGCCGCAATGAGCAGTTCTTC

d_gene: -
v_gene: TRBV10-3
j_gene: TRBJ1-2
abundance: -
CDR3aa: CAISESPAGNGYTF
CDR3nt: TGTGCCATCAGTGAGTCCCCCGCAGGGAATGGCTACACCTTC

d_gene: TRBD1
v_gene: TRBV14
j_gene: TRBJ2-2
abundance: -
CDR3aa: CASSQGAGQASNTGELFF
CDR3nt: TGTGCCAGCAGCCAAGGGGCGGGACAGGCGTCGAACACCGGGGAGCTGTTTTTT

d_gene: -
v_gene: TRBV5-1
j_gene: TRBJ1-2
abundance: -
CDR3aa: CASSWEAGLNYGYTF
CDR3nt: TGCGCCAGCAGCTGGGAAGCAGGGTTAAACTATGGCTACACCTTC

d_gene: TRBD1
v_gene: TRBV7-2
j_gene: TRBJ2-5
abundance: -
CDR3aa: CASSLVRDRETQYF
CDR3nt: TGTGCCAGCAGCTTAGTGAGGGACAGAGAGACCCAGTACTTC

d_gene: TRBD1
v_gene: TRBV25-1
j_gene: TRBJ2-3
abundance: -
CDR3aa: CASSEGAGGPVDTQYF
CDR3nt: TGTGCCAGCAGTGAAGGGGCAGGGGGCCCTGTAGATACGCAGTATTTT

d_gene: -
v_gene: TRBV15
j_gene: TRBJ1-6
abundance: once
CDR3aa: CATGHREINSPLHF
CDR3nt: TGTGCCACCGGCCACAGGGAGATTAATTCACCCCTCCACTTT

d_gene: -
v_gene: TRBV3-1/TRBV3-2
j_gene: TRBJ1-4
abundance: -
CDR3aa: CASSQQGGEKLFF
CDR3nt: TGTGCCAGCAGCCAACAGGGAGGTGAAAAACTGTTTTTT

d_gene: TRBD1
v_gene: TRBV10-3
j_gene: TRBJ2-1
abundance: -
CDR3aa: CAISESKGQTYNEQFF
CDR3nt: TGTGCCATCAGTGAGTCGAAGGGACAGACCTACAATGAGCAGTTCTTC

d_gene: TRBD1
v_gene: TRBV5-1
j_gene: TRBJ1-1
abundance: -
CDR3aa: CASSLTGGKLMNTEAFF
CDR3nt: TGCGCCAGCAGCTTGACAGGGGGTAAACTCATGAACACTGAAGCTTTCTTT

d_gene: TRBD1
v_gene: TRBV30
j_gene: TRBJ2-1
abundance: once
CDR3aa: CAWSAIRDRGYNEQFF
CDR3nt: TGTGCCTGGAGCGCAATCCGGGACAGAGGGTACAATGAGCAGTTCTTC

d_gene: -
v_gene: TRBV12-3/TRBV12-4
j_gene: TRBJ2-1
abundance: -
CDR3aa: CASSWGTYEQFF
CDR3nt: TGTGCCAGCAGTTGGGGGACTTATGAGCAGTTCTTC

d_gene: -
v_gene: TRBV29-1
j_gene: TRBJ1-3
abundance: -
CDR3aa: CSVVYSGNTIYF
CDR3nt: TGCAGCGTCGTTTACTCTGGAAACACCATATATTTT

d_gene: TRBD1
v_gene: TRBV5-6
j_gene: TRBJ1-2
abundance: once
CDR3aa: CASSDLGTGLGYTF
CDR3nt: TGTGCCAGCAGCGACCTTGGGACAGGTCTAGGCTACACCTTC

d_gene: -
v_gene: TRBV12-2
j_gene: TRBJ1-1
abundance: -
CDR3aa: CASRFTGTGFTEAFF
CDR3nt: TGTGCAAGTCGCTTCACCGGGACAGGGTTTACTGAAGCTTTCTTT

d_gene: TRBD2
v_gene: TRBV4-2
j_gene: TRBJ2-3
abundance: -
CDR3aa: CASSQAAAGGTDTQYF
CDR3nt: TGTGCCAGCAGCCAAGCTGCGGCGGGGGGAACCGATACGCAGTATTTT

d_gene: TRBD1
v_gene: TRBV15
j_gene: TRBJ1-5
abundance: -
CDR3aa: CATSRVLGQGLNQPQHF
CDR3nt: TGTGCCACCAGCAGAGTGCTGGGACAGGGACTCAATCAGCCCCAGCATTTT

d_gene: TRBD1
v_gene: TRBV5-1
j_gene: TRBJ1-2
abundance: -
CDR3aa: CASSSGQGEAGYTF
CDR3nt: TGCGCCAGCAGCTCGGGACAGGGGGAAGCGGGCTACACCTTC

d_gene: -
v_gene: TRBV4-2
j_gene: TRBJ1-2
abundance: -
CDR3aa: CASSQDYRQDYGYTF
CDR3nt: TGTGCCAGCAGCCAAGATTATAGGCAGGACTATGGCTACACCTTC

d_gene: -
v_gene: TRBV19
j_gene: TRBJ1-1
abundance: once
CDR3aa: CASSLRQSTEAFF
CDR3nt: TGTGCCAGTAGTCTCAGACAGAGCACTGAAGCTTTCTTT

d_gene: TRBD1
v_gene: TRBV5-5
j_gene: TRBJ2-7
abundance: -
CDR3aa: CASSLVGDRGPYPSSYEQYF
CDR3nt: TGTGCCAGCAGCTTGGTTGGGGACAGGGGGCCTTATCCCTCCTCCTACGAGCAGTACTTC

d_gene: TRBD1
v_gene: TRBV2
j_gene: TRBJ1-5
abundance: once
CDR3aa: CASTLRQGAWGNQPQHF
CDR3nt: TGTGCCAGCACTCTCAGACAGGGGGCTTGGGGCAATCAGCCCCAGCATTTT

d_gene: -
v_gene: TRBV19
j_gene: TRBJ2-2
abundance: -
CDR3aa: CASSIDQGRELFF
CDR3nt: TGTGCCAGTAGTATAGATCAGGGGAGGGAGCTGTTTTTT

d_gene: TRBD1
v_gene: TRBV7-2
j_gene: TRBJ1-4
abundance: -
CDR3aa: CASSPDRDSNEKLFF
CDR3nt: TGTGCCAGCAGCCCCGACAGGGACTCTAATGAAAAACTGTTTTTT

d_gene: -
v_gene: TRBV5-6
j_gene: TRBJ1-3
abundance: once
CDR3aa: CASSSGPRPNTIYF
CDR3nt: TGTGCCAGCAGCTCGGGTCCCCGACCAAACACCATATATTTT

d_gene: -
v_gene: TRBV12-5
j_gene: TRBJ2-1
abundance: few
CDR3aa: CASGTGAEQFF
CDR3nt: TGTGCTAGTGGTACGGGAGCTGAGCAGTTCTTC